This T cell receptor (beta chain) was captured in a study of brain T cells in children with intractable seizures. The germline CDR1 and CDR2 sequences are SEHNR and FQNEAQ (reference sequence). V lost 4 bases, J lost 3 bases, and 6 bases stayed unmatched. This CDR3 is built from 14 residues. The sequenced cases were selected for having the highest brain T cell transcript signatures. Patients received at least one anti-epileptic drug before surgery. Sequenced by immunoSEQ multiplex PCR; TCRdb stores in-frame clones only, minus some. The data contain just under 65,000 clones, around 96% of them seen just once; the ten biggest clones take up over 0.35%.

The starting material was peripheral blood, obtained at surgery. The clonotype originates from a boy under two years old with focal cortical dysplasia and intractable seizures. V gene TRBV7-9 combines with J gene TRBJ2-7; TRBD1 matches at 7 bases. In DNA, the CDR3 is TGTGCCAGCAGCTCGCAGGGGGACGGCTACGAGCAGTACTTC. This gives the protein CASSSQGDGYEQYF. Looking up the rest from reference TRBV7-9 and TRBJ2-7 gives the full variable domain: DTGVSQNPRHKITKRGQNVTFRCDPISEHNRLYWYRQTLGQGPEFLTYFQNEAQLEKSRLLSDRFSAERPKGSFSTLEIQRTEQGDSAMYLCASSSQGDGYEQYFGPGTRLTVT.